This T cell receptor (beta chain) derives from a study of blood T cell repertoires in COVID-19. Measured with immunoSEQ multiplex PCR; TCRdb has only the in-frame clones, and not every one. The data show roughly 230,000 clones, 84% seen once. The TCR originated in an elderly woman with COVID-19, enrolled during active disease. The sample consisted of peripheral blood.

The CDR3 DNA sequence: TGTGCCAGCAGCCCCCGGACAGAGAGCTCCTATAATTCACCCCTCCACTTT. This sequence encodes CASSPRTESSYNSPLHF. This chain joins TRBV11-2 and TRBJ1-6; tentative D call: TRBD1 (6 bases). V lost 5 bases and J lost 0, with 14 bases in between. Germline V gene data show CDR1 as SGHAT and CDR2 as FQNNGV. This CDR3 comprises 17 residues.